The 25 T cell receptor beta chains in this list originate from one sample, sequenced in a study of CD8 T cells in ankylosing spondylitis. Study results and caveats: Blood of patients with ankylosing spondylitis appeared to be characterized by a TCR beta motif of about eight highly homologous variants.

Via MiXCR, TCRdb re-called the 5' RACE reads, giving one row per CDR3 protein. This table has fewer than 500,000 distinct CDR3 sequences, around 24% appearing once. These receptors have no identified antigens. Sequenced: blood, either unsorted or a sorted T cell fraction (not recorded which). The receptors stem from a male donor with ankylosing spondylitis.

This clonotype came up a few times. The chain joins TRBV5-1 to TRBJ1-5; D perhaps matches TRBD1 (6 bases). The CDR3 sequence is 16 residues long. Germline lookup yields CDR1 SGHRS and CDR2 YFSETQ. V shed 4 bases and J shed 8 bases, with 22 bases lying between them. The CDR3 sequence is CASSPDPGTPGEPQHF. The CDR3 nucleotides are TGCGCCAGCAGCCCCGACCCCGGGACCCCAGGGGAGCCCCAGCATTTT.

This clonotype was seen more than once but under ten times. The chain couples TRBV6-2 or TRBV6-3 to TRBJ2-7; a weak D match, TRBD2 (5 bases). Deletions cut 10 bases from V and 2 bases from J, with 18 bases between. Germline V gene lookup returns CDR1 MNHEY and CDR2 SVGEGT. The CDR3 loop spans 14 amino acids. The CDR3 DNA reads TGTGCCACCCGGGGTGCGCGCAGGACCTACGAGCAGTACTTC. Protein sequence: CATRGARRTYEQYF.

The table lists this clonotype with many counts. The gene calls are TRBV15 and TRBJ2-4, with D perhaps being TRBD1 or TRBD2 (7 bases each). Germline V gene lookup returns CDR1 LNHNV and CDR2 YYDKDF (reference sequence). V dropped 3 bases and J dropped 4 bases, with 19 bases sitting between them. This CDR3 region has 17 residues. The CDR3 spells CATSRGDSWTRKNIQYF. The DNA for the CDR3 is TGTGCCACCAGCAGGGGGGACAGCTGGACTAGAAAAAACATTCAGTACTTC.

In this sample, this clonotype turned up a few times. J is TRBJ2-7 and V is TRBV5-1, with 7 bases lining up with TRBD1. The germline CDR1 and CDR2 sequences are SGHRS and YFSETQ. The CDR3 has 15 residues. The junction had 11 bases not matched to a gene; V was cut back by 4 bases and J by 4 bases. Written as DNA, the CDR3 is TGCGCCAGCAGCCCCGACGGGACAGATACTTACGAGCAGTACTTC. This encodes CASSPDGTDTYEQYF.

V and J are TRBV18 and TRBJ2-7; D unclear. CDR3 size: 14 residues. The germline CDR1 and CDR2 sequences are KGHSH and LQKENI. V was clipped by 6 bases and J by 0 bases, with 12 bases between them. The CDR3 DNA sequence: TGTGCCAGCTCCCCGAGCCATGGCTCCTACGAGCAGTACTTC. Protein product: CASSPSHGSYEQYF.

CDR3 sequence (DNA): TGTGCCAGCAGTTTATCATCAGGGCTGGGAAACATTCAGTACTTC. Translation: CASSLSSGLGNIQYF. The chain couples TRBV28 to TRBJ2-4; D possibly corresponds to TRBD1 (5 bases). The germline V and J ends were trimmed by 1 base and 6 bases, with 13 bases remaining between them. CDR3 size: 15 residues. Germline V gives CDR1 MDHEN, CDR2 SYDVKM.

The V and J genes are TRBV24-1 and TRBJ2-5, with D perhaps TRBD1 (7 bases). The CDR3 sequence is 15 residues long. Per germline, CDR1 KGHDR and CDR2 SFDVKD. V was pared by 4 bases and J by 5 bases, with 16 bases between. The CDR3 spells CATSDRGSGVETQYF. The CDR3 DNA reads TGTGCCACCAGTGACAGGGGGTCGGGAGTGGAGACCCAGTACTTC.

The chain is built from TRBV4-3 and TRBJ2-1, with D tentatively TRBD2 (6 bases). The CDR3 loop spans 15 amino acids. Germline V lookup: CDR1 LGHNA, CDR2 YSLEER. The germline V and J ends were trimmed by 0 bases and 2 bases, with 8 bases remaining between them. The CDR3 DNA reads TGCGCCAGCAGCCAAGAATCGGGAGCCTACAATGAGCAGTTCTTC. This translates into CASSQESGAYNEQFF.

To note about this clonotype: A much larger clone lies a single base off, so this may be a read error. CDR3 protein: CARSQEPRRPEQYF. In nucleotides, the CDR3 is TGTGCCAGGAGCCAAGAACCCCGCCGACCCGAGCAGTACTTC. V gene TRBV3-1 combines with J gene TRBJ2-7; D gene ambiguous. CDR3 length: 14 amino acids. Germline V gives CDR1 LGHDT, CDR2 YNNKEL (reference sequence).

CDR3 in DNA: TGCGCCAGCAGCCCGGCAACAGGGGGCAGTCCTGGGGTCAGGGGTTTGGCTTTCTTT. Translating it yields CASSPATGGSPGVRGLAFF. The V and J genes are TRBV5-1 and TRBJ1-1; 9 bases agree with TRBD1. The CDR3 length is 19 residues. The V segment lost 4 bases and the J segment 11 bases; nucleotides outside the gene matches: 27. Per the germline V gene, CDR1 is SGHRS and CDR2 is YFSETQ.

The sample holds a few counts of this clonotype. This sequence joins TRBV9 and TRBJ2-3; 9 bases line up with TRBD2. The V gene's germline CDR1 is SGDLS and CDR2 YYNGEE. The CDR3 spans 15 residues. Trimming at V came to 3 bases and at J to 2 bases, leaving 4 bases not matched to a gene. The DNA of the CDR3 is TGTGCCAGCAGCGCGACTAGCGGCAACACAGATACGCAGTATTTT. This codes for CASSATSGNTDTQYF.

V and J are TRBV11-2 and TRBJ2-3; 8 positions agree with TRBD2. Germline V CDR1 and CDR2: SGHAT, FQNNGV. The CDR3 covers 15 residues. V lost 1 base and J lost 8; bases outside the gene matches: 8. The CDR3 here is CASSLGPGAGGTQYF. CDR3 bases: TGTGCCAGCAGCTTAGGTCCGGGGGCGGGGGGTACGCAGTATTTT.

This clonotype was observed a few times. As DNA, the CDR3 is TGCGCCAGCAGCCAAGACAGGGGGGACGATGAAAAACTGTTTTTT. It encodes CASSQDRGDDEKLFF. The chain combines TRBV4-1 with TRBJ1-4, with 7 bases that match TRBD1. V shed 0 bases and J 6 bases; nucleotides not matched to a gene: 4. CDR3 size: 15 residues. Germline V gene data show CDR1 as MGHRA and CDR2 as YSYEKL.

This clonotype was observed a few times. The chain joins TRBV12-3 or TRBV12-4 to TRBJ2-7, with D perhaps matching TRBD1 or TRBD2 (5 bases each). The V end lost 5 bases, the J end lost 4 bases, and 15 bases lay between the germline ends. The CDR3 consists of 14 residues. The CDR3 protein is CASSRGPMLYEQYF. The CDR3 nucleotides are TGTGCCAGCAGTAGGGGACCCATGTTATACGAGCAGTACTTC.

This clonotype was recorded a few times. The chain couples TRBV9 to TRBJ1-1; 7 nucleotides line up with TRBD1. V shed 4 bases, J shed 3 bases, and the junction held 6 bases outside the gene matches. CDR1 and CDR2 (germline): SGDLS, YYNGEE. This CDR3 has 14 amino acids. CDR3 residues: CASSPYDRDTEAFF. For the CDR3, the DNA is TGTGCCAGCAGCCCATACGACAGGGACACTGAAGCTTTCTTT.

In this sample, this clonotype turned up a few times. The J gene is TRBJ2-7, the V gene TRBV11-2, with TRBD2 as a possible D gene (5 bases). The V gene lost 1 base and the J gene lost 6 bases, with 10 bases spanning the gap. The V gene's germline CDR1 is SGHAT and CDR2 FQNNGV. This CDR3 is built from 13 residues. Here the CDR3 DNA reads TGTGCCAGCAGCTTAGCCCGGACTGGCGAGCAGTACTTC. Encoded protein: CASSLARTGEQYF.

There are a few counts of this clonotype. V usage is TRBV12-3 or TRBV12-4 and J usage is TRBJ2-1, with 7 bases that match TRBD1. The V segment lost 5 bases and the J segment 10 bases; nucleotides outside the gene matches: 17. The length of the CDR3 is 16 residues. The CDR3 DNA follows: TGTGCCAGCAGTCTGCGACAGGGTCGTAGCATTTGGGAGCAGTTCTTC. It specifies CASSLRQGRSIWEQFF.

This clonotype was counted between two and nine times. This sequence joins TRBV7-3 and TRBJ2-1; D perhaps matches TRBD2 (6 bases). V lost 6 bases, J lost 8 bases, and 20 bases lay in between. The CDR3 length is 15 residues. Germline CDR1 SGHTA, CDR2 FQGTGA. As DNA, the CDR3 is TGTGCCAGCAGTTCACAGGCGGGAAGTGGTGATGAGCAGTTCTTC. The encoded protein is CASSSQAGSGDEQFF. Combining the CDR3 with reference TRBV7-3 and TRBJ2-1 gives the whole variable domain GAGVSQTPSNKVTEKGKYVELRCDPISGHTALYWYRQSLGQGPEFLIYFQGTGAADDSGLPNDRFFAVRPEGSVSTLKIQRTERGDSAVYLCASSSQAGSGDEQFFGPGTRLTVL.

The chain recombines TRBV27 with TRBJ2-7; D uncertain. The CDR3 is made up of 18 amino acids. Per the germline V gene, CDR1 is MNHEY and CDR2 is SMNVEV (reference sequence). V lost 6 bases and J 3 bases, leaving 27 bases between the germline ends. The DNA of the CDR3 is TGTGCCAGCAGCCCTCTACTAAAAACAAAGCTCACGAGCTACGAGCAGTACTTC. Translated: CASSPLLKTKLTSYEQYF.

Only a few counts were recorded for this clonotype. The genes are TRBV28 and TRBJ1-1; no definite D call. From germline, CDR1 is MDHEN and CDR2 SYDVKM. This CDR3 spans 14 amino acids. Trimming pared 6 bases from V and 0 bases from J, leaving 11 bases between. The CDR3 loop is CASRSGRVNTEAFF. The CDR3 DNA reads TGTGCCAGCAGAAGTGGACGGGTGAACACTGAAGCTTTCTTT.

The chain employs TRBV27 and TRBJ2-2; D not certain. V lost 1 base to trimming and J lost 3 bases, with 15 bases between them. Germline V gives CDR1 MNHEY, CDR2 SMNVEV (reference sequence). CDR3 length: 17 residues. The CDR3 loop is CASSLFLRRQDTGELFF. In DNA form, the CDR3 reads TGTGCCAGCAGTTTATTCCTGCGACGCCAGGACACCGGGGAGCTGTTTTTT.

The chain is built from TRBV7-8 and TRBJ2-3; 10 bases are shared with TRBD2. The V and J ends lost 5 bases and 4 bases, in that order; junction bases with no gene match: 9. This CDR3 has 16 residues. From germline, CDR1 is SGHVS and CDR2 FQNEAQ. The CDR3 bases are TGTGCCAGCAGCCCACGGCTAGCGGGAGTAGCAGATACGCAGTATTTT. Amino acids: CASSPRLAGVADTQYF.

V gene TRBV19 combines with J gene TRBJ1-1; possible D gene TRBD1, 6 bases. Per germline, CDR1 LNHDA and CDR2 SQIVND (reference sequence). The CDR3 is 14 residues long. The V gene lost 5 bases and the J gene lost 0 bases, with 10 bases spanning the gap. The chain's CDR3 is CASSPWTVNTEAFF. For the CDR3, the DNA is TGTGCCAGTAGTCCATGGACAGTGAACACTGAAGCTTTCTTT.

The V call is TRBV20-1, the J call TRBJ2-7; 9 bases fit TRBD1. Germline CDR1 and CDR2: DFQATT and SNEGSKA (reference sequence). The CDR3 is 14 amino acids. V shed 6 bases, J shed 4 bases, and the junction held 10 bases outside the gene matches. The DNA of the CDR3 is TGCAGTGCACCTGACGGGACAGGGTTGTACGAGCAGTACTTC. Protein: CSAPDGTGLYEQYF.

This clonotype was seen many times. The chain uses TRBV7-9 and TRBJ1-4, with D possibly being TRBD1 (5 bases). The CDR3 sequence is 13 residues long. V was pared by 2 bases and J by 8 bases, with 9 bases between. Germline V gene lookup returns CDR1 SEHNR and CDR2 FQNEAQ (reference sequence). CDR3 loop: CASSLQGLEKLFF. Here the CDR3 DNA reads TGTGCCAGCAGCTTACAGGGATTGGAAAAACTGTTTTTT.